What follows describes a single TCR beta chain. Its antigen remains unidentified. The same CDR3 also results from other DNA sequences found in this sample. Deletions cut 3 bases from V and 5 bases from J, with 10 bases between. The CDR3 totals 13 residues. Germline CDR1 reads KGHSH; CDR2 reads LQKENI. The data were taken from a study of shared clonotypes between healthy human individuals. About the study: Aged 18 to 49, the donors were a couple of women and a few men. Per-donor plates numbered three CD4 naive, three CD4 memory, two CD8 naive and one CD8 memory.

Study findings and constraints: For sorted subsets, rarefaction showed incomplete sequencing despite large depth.

Repertoires were generated with immunoSEQ multiplex PCR, while TCRdb's copy carries only in-frame clones and drops some. The sample has about 2.5 million clones, just under 95% seen once; the top ten hold approximately 0.39%. This chain uses TRBV18 with TRBJ1-1; no definite D call. The receptor was derived from a young man in good health. Some clones in this sample may be carry-over from other donors' samples. The sequenced material came from naive CD4+ T cells from PBMCs. Subset described: CD45RA+ positively selected. This CDR3 is CASSPPSGTEAFF. The CDR3 nucleotides read TGTGCCAGCTCACCTCCGAGCGGAACTGAAGCTTTCTTT. The whole variable domain, filled in from reference TRBV18 and TRBJ1-1, reads NAGVMQNPRHLVRRRGQEARLRCSPMKGHSHVYWYRQLPEEGLKFMVYLQKENIIDESGMPKERFSAEFPKEGPSILRIQQVVRGDSAAYFCASSPPSGTEAFFGQGTRLTVV.